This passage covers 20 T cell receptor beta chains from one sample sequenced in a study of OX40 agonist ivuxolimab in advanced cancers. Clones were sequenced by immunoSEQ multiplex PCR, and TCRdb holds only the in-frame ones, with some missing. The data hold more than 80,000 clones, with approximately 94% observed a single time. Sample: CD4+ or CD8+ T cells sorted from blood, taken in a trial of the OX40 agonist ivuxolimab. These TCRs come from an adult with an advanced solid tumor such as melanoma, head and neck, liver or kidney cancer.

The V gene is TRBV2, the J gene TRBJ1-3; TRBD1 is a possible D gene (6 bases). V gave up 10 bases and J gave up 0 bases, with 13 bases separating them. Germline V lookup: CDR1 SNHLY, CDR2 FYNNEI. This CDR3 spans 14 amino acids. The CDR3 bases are TGTGCCACAAACAGGGACTCCTCTGGAAACACCATATATTTT. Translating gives CATNRDSSGNTIYF.

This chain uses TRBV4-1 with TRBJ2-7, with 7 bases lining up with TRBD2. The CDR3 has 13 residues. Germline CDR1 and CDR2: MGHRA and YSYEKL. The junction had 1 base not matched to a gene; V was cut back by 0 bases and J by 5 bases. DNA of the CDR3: TGCGCCAGCAGCCAAGAGGGAGGGGACGAGCAGTACTTC. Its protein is CASSQEGGDEQYF.

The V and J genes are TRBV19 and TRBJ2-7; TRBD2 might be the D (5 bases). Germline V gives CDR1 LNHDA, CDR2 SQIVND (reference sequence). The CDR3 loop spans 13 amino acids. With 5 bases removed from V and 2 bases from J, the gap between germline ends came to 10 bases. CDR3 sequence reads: CASSASGAYEQYF. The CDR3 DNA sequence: TGTGCCAGTAGTGCCTCCGGGGCCTACGAGCAGTACTTC.

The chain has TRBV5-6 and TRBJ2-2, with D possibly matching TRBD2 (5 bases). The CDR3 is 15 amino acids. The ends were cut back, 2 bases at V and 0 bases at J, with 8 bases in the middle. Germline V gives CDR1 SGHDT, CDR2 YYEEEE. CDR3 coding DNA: TGTGCCAGCAGCTTACTAGGGTCGAACACCGGGGAGCTGTTTTTT. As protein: CASSLLGSNTGELFF.

CDR3 bases: TGTGCCAGCAGTTACGGCGGGACCTACAATGAGCAGTTCTTC. It specifies CASSYGGTYNEQFF. The chain employs TRBV6-6 and TRBJ2-1, with D tentatively TRBD2 (6 bases). The germline gives CDR1 MNHNY, CDR2 SVGAGI (reference sequence). V was pared by 2 bases and J by 2 bases, with 7 bases between. This CDR3 has 14 amino acids.

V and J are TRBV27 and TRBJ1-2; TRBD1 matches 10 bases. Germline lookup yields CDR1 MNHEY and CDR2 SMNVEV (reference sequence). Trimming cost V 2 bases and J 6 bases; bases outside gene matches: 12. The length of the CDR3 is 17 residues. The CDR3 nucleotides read TGTGCCAGCAGTTTAAACCCTCCGACAGGGGGCAATCATGGCTACACCTTC. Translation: CASSLNPPTGGNHGYTF.

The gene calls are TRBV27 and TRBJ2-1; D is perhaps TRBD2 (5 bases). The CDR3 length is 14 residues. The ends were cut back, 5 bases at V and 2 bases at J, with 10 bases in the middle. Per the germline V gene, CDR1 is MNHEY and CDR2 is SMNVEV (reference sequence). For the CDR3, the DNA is TGTGCCAGCAGTCCGGGGTTACCCTACAATGAGCAGTTCTTC. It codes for CASSPGLPYNEQFF.

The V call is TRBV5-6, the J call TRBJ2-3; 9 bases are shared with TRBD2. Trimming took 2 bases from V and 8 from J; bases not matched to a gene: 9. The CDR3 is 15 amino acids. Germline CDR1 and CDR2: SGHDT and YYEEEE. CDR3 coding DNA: TGTGCCAGCAGCTTAGATCCAGGGACTAGCACTACGCAGTATTTT. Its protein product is CASSLDPGTSTTQYF.

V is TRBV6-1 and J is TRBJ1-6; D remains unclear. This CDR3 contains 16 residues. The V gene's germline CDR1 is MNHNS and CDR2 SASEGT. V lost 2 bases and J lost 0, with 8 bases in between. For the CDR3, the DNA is TGTGCCAGCAGTGAACGGCAGAGCTCCTATAATTCACCCCTCCACTTT. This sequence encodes CASSERQSSYNSPLHF.

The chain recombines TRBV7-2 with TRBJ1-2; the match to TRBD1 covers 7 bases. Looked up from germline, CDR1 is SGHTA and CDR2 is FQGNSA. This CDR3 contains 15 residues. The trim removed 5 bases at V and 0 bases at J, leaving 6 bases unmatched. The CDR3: CASSPQDRSNYGYTF. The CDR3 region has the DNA TGTGCCAGCAGCCCCCAGGACAGGTCTAACTATGGCTACACCTTC.

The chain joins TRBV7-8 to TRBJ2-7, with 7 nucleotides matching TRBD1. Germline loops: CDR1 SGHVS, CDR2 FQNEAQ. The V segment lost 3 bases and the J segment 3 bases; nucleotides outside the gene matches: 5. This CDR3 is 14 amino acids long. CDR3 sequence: CASSLDRSHYEQYF. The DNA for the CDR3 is TGTGCCAGCAGCTTGGACAGGTCCCACTACGAGCAGTACTTC.

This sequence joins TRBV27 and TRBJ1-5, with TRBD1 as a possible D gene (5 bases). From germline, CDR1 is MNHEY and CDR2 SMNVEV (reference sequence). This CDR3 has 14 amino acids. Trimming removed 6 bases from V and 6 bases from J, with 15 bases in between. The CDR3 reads CASSLGAGGQPQHF. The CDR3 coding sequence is TGTGCCAGCAGCCTAGGGGCAGGCGGTCAGCCCCAGCATTTT.

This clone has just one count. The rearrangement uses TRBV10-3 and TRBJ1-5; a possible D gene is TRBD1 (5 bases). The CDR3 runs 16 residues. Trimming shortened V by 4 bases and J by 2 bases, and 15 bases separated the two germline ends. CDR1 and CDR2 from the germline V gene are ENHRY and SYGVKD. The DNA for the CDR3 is TGTGCCATCAGTGCGACCCAGGGCAGCGGCAATCAGCCCCAGCATTTT. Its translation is CAISATQGSGNQPQHF.

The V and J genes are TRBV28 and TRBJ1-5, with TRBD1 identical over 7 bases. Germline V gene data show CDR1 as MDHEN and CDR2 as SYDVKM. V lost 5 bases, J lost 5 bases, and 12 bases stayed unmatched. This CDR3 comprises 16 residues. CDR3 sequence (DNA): TGTGCCAGCAGTCGAAGCTCAGGGGGTTGGCATCAGCCCCAGCATTTT. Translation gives CASSRSSGGWHQPQHF.

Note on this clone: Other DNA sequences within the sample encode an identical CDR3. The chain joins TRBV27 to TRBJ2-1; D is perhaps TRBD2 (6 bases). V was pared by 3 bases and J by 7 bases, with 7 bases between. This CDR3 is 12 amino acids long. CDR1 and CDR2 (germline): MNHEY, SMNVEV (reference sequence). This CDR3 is CASSLGGNEQFF. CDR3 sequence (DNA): TGTGCCAGCAGTTTGGGGGGAAATGAGCAGTTCTTC.

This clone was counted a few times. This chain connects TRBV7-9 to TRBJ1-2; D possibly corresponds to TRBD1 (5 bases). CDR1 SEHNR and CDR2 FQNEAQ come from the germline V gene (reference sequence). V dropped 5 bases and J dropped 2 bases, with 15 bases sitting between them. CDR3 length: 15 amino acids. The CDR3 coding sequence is TGTGCCAGCAGCCCACCGGGACGGACAAACTATGGCTACACCTTC. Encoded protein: CASSPPGRTNYGYTF.

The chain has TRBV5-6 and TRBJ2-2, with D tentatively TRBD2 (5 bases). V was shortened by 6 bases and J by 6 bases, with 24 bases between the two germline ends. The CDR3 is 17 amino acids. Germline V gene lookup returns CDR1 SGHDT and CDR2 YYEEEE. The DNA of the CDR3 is TGTGCCAGCACCTCTCGGTTAGAGGGCCTAAACGCCGGGGAGCTGTTTTTT. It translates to CASTSRLEGLNAGELFF.

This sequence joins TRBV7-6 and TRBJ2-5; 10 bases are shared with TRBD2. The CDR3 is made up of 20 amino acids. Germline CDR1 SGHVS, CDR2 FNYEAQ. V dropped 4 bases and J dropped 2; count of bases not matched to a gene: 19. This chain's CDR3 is CASSYPLQQREGRGQETQYF. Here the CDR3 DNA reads TGTGCCAGCAGCTACCCCCTCCAACAGCGGGAGGGGAGGGGTCAAGAGACCCAGTACTTC. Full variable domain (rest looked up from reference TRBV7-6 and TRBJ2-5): GAGVSQSPRYKVTKRGQDVALRCDPISGHVSLYWYRQALGQGPEFLTYFNYEAQQDKSGLPNDRFSAERPEGSISTLTIQRTEQRDSAMYRCASSYPLQQREGRGQETQYFGPGTRLLVL.

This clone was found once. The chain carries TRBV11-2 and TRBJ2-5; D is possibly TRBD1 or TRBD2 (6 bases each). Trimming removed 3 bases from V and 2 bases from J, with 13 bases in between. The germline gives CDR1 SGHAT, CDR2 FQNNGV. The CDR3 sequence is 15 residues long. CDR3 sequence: CASSLGGGIQETQYF. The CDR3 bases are TGTGCCAGCAGCTTGGGGGGCGGGATACAAGAGACCCAGTACTTC.

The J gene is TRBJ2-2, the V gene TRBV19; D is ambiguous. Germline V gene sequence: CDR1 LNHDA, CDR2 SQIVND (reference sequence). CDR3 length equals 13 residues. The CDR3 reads CVSRAAYTGELFF. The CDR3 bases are TGTGTCTCCCGGGCAGCCTATACCGGGGAGCTGTTTTTT.